A single T cell receptor (beta chain) is shown here with its context. Its antigen is still unknown. This entry belongs to a study of T cell responses to AZD1222 COVID-19 vaccine. In the study overall: Timing groups of about 4 and about 12 weeks for second doses were pooled.

The ends were cut back, 1 base at V and 5 bases at J, with 14 bases in the middle. There are 15 residues in the CDR3. The germline V gene encodes CDR1 SGHTA and CDR2 FQGTGA. Study outcomes and limitations: Unmutated variant regions reportedly attract nearly half of all spike-specific TCRs.

Data came from immunoSEQ multiplex PCR; TCRdb stores just in-frame clones and leaves some out. The table shows approximately 150,000 clones, with about nine tenths occurring only once. Sequencing used peripheral blood, obtained on day 0 of AZD1222 vaccination. The receptor's source is an adult in good health. The rearrangement links TRBV7-3 to TRBJ1-1, with D possibly matching TRBD1 (6 bases). The CDR3 bases are TGTGCCAGCAGCTTAAGGAGTGCGGGGGCTACTGAAGCTTTCTTT. It encodes CASSLRSAGATEAFF.